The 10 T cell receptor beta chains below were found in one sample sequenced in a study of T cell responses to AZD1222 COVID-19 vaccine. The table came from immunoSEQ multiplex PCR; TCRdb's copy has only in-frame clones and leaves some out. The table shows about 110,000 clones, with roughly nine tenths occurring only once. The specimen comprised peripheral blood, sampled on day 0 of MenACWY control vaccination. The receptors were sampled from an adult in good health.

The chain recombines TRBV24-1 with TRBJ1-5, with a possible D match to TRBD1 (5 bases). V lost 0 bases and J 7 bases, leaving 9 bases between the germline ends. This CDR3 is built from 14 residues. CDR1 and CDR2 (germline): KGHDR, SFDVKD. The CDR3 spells CATSDLSGYQPQHF. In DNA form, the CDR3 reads TGTGCCACCAGTGATTTGTCAGGGTACCAGCCCCAGCATTTT.

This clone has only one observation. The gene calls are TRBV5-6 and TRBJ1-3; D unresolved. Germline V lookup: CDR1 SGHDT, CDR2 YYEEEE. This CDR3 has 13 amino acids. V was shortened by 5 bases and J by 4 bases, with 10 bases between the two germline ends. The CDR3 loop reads CASRSSPGNTIYF. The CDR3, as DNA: TGTGCCAGCAGAAGTAGTCCCGGAAACACCATATATTTT.

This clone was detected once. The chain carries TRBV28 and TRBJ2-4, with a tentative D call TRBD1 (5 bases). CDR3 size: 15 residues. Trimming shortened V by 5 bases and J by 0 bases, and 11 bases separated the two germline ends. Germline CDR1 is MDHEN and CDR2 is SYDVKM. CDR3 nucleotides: TGTGCCAGCAGTCATAGGACAATAGCCAAAAACATTCAGTACTTC. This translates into CASSHRTIAKNIQYF.

This chain's CDR3 is CASSLGWQGEETQYF. The CDR3 nucleotides are TGTGCCAGCAGCTTGGGGTGGCAGGGAGAAGAGACCCAGTACTTC. V and J are TRBV5-6 and TRBJ2-5, with D perhaps assigned TRBD1 or TRBD2 (5 bases each). Trimming left V 0 bases short and J 3 bases short, with 12 bases between. This CDR3 is 15 amino acids long. Germline V gene sequence: CDR1 SGHDT, CDR2 YYEEEE.

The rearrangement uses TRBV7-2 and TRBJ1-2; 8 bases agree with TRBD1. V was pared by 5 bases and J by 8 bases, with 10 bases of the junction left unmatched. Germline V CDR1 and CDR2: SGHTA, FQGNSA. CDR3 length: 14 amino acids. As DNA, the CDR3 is TGTGCCAGCAGCCCACCGGGACAGGCCTGGGGCTACACCTTC. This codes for CASSPPGQAWGYTF.

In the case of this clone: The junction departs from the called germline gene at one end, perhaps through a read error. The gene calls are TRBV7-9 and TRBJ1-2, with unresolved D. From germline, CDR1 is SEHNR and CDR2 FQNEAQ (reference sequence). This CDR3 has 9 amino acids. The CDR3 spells CASSLIGDF. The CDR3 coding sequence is TGTGCCAGCAGCTTAATCGGAGACTTC.

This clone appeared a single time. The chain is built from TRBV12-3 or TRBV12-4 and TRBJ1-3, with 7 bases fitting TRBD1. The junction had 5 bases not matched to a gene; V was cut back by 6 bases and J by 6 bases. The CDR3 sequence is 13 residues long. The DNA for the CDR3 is TGTGCCAGCAGAAGCACAGGGGAAAACACCATATATTTT. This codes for CASRSTGENTIYF.

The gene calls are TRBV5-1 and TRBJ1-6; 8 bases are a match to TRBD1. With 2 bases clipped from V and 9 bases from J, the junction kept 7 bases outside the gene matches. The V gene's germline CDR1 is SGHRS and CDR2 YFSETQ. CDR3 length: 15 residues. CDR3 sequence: CASSLGQGWGSPLHF. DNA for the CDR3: TGCGCCAGCAGCTTAGGACAGGGTTGGGGTTCACCCCTCCACTTT.

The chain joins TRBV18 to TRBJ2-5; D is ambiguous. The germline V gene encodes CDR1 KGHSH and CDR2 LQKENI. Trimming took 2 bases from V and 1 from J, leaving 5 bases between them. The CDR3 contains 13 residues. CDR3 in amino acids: CASSPGFQETQYF. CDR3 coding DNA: TGTGCCAGCTCACCAGGTTTCCAAGAGACCCAGTACTTC. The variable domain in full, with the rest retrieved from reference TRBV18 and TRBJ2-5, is NAGVMQNPRHLVRRRGQEARLRCSPMKGHSHVYWYRQLPEEGLKFMVYLQKENIIDESGMPKERFSAEFPKEGPSILRIQQVVRGDSAAYFCASSPGFQETQYFGPGTRLLVL.

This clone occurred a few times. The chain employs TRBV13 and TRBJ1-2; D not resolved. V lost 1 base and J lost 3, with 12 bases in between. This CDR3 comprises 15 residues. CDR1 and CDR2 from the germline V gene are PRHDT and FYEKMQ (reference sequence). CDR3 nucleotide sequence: TGTGCCAGCAGCTTAGATTCTACGTCAGACTATGGCTACACCTTC. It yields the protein CASSLDSTSDYGYTF.